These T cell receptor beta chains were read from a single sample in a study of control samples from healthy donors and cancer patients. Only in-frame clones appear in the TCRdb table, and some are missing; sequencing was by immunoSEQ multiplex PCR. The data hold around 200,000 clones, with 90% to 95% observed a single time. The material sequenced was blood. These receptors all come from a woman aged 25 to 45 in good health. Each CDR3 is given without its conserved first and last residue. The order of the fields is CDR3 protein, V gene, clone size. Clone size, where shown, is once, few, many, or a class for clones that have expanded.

ASSPGTNYGYT	TRBV5-4	-
ASSLLQETQY	TRBV28	-
ASSQDPGGSPLH	TRBV3-1/TRBV3-2	-
ASSQDSAGTGATNEKLF	TRBV4-1	-
ASSLTGGGNTEAF	TRBV6-5	once
ASSIQRLALNTGELF	TRBV19	-
ASSQYGMGEKLF	TRBV16	-
ASSWQALNTEAF	TRBV5-6	-
ASSPPQGYEQF	TRBV7-8	-
ASSLALAGGNTDTQY	TRBV7-9	-
ASSRDRDGYGYT	TRBV18	-
ASSPTGTGNYGYT	TRBV28	-
ASSLTGQGGLAKNIQY	TRBV28	-
ASGTSGGSYEQY	TRBV5-1	-
ASSYGRGRYNSPLH	TRBV6-5	-
ASSLRASGRNEQF	TRBV11-2	once
ASSLGQGRYGYT	TRBV5-1	-
ASSIPGRRNTEAF	TRBV19	once
ATSASVGGNTEAF	TRBV15	-
AWKRTRDYNEQF	TRBV30	-
ASSMLTRGGDEQF	TRBV19	-
ASSFEGVGYGYT	TRBV5-4	-
ASIQVYSNQPQH	TRBV28	-
ASRTRGRGRNEQF	TRBV6-5	-
ASSPTRNYGYT	TRBV4-2	-
ASSLERGGPTDTQY	TRBV5-7	-
ASSDNRQLTYNEQF	TRBV7-9	-
ASSPRLDRNNYGYT	TRBV9	-
ASGLVHSVSYEQY	TRBV12-5	-
ASSQDRGTGAEKLF	TRBV4-2	-
ASSEVADDSYNEQF	TRBV6-4	-
ASSLALGGGSGNQPQH	TRBV7-8	-
ASSQGQGLPLH	TRBV4-3	-
ASSYSEGTGGEKLF	TRBV6-5	-
ASSPSGTDTGELF	TRBV18	once
AWSVRGRSYNSPLH	TRBV30	-
ASSLFGGEQF	TRBV28	-
ASSKGPSTDTQY	TRBV11-3	-